Below, 18 T cell receptor beta chains from the same sample are listed, as sequenced in a study of T cells after yellow fever vaccination. TCRdb re-called the 5' RACE reads with MiXCR, one entry per CDR3 protein. The sample includes hundreds of thousands of distinct CDR3 sequences, 13% seen only once; the top ten take about 14%. Source: PBMCs, taken on the day of the yellow fever booster vaccination. The receptors stem from a man under 40 who received the YFV17D yellow fever vaccine.

This clonotype showed up many times. The rearrangement uses TRBV27 and TRBJ2-7, with TRBD1 as a possible D gene (5 bases). V was cut by 7 bases and J by 4 bases, with 11 bases left in between. This CDR3 spans 12 amino acids. Germline V lookup: CDR1 MNHEY, CDR2 SMNVEV (reference sequence). This CDR3 is CASTDRFYEQYF. CDR3 sequence (DNA): TGTGCCAGCACCGACAGATTTTACGAGCAGTACTTC.

This clonotype showed up just a few times. The chain employs TRBV7-9 and TRBJ2-2; 8 bases map to TRBD2. This CDR3 comprises 15 residues. Germline loops: CDR1 SEHNR, CDR2 FQNEAQ (reference sequence). The ends lost 5 bases at V and 4 bases at J; junction bases unmatched: 6. The CDR3 loop reads CASSPTSGGTGELFF. The CDR3, as DNA: TGTGCCAGCAGCCCCACTAGCGGTGGCACCGGGGAGCTGTTTTTT.

This chain uses TRBV7-8 with TRBJ2-5, with D uncertain. V was trimmed by 6 bases and J by 7 bases, leaving 18 bases between them. The CDR3 consists of 14 residues. Per germline, CDR1 SGHVS and CDR2 FQNEAQ. The CDR3 DNA reads as TGTGCCAGCAGACAAGGGTCGGGTTTTGCGACCCAGTACTTC. It specifies CASRQGSGFATQYF. Looking up the rest from reference TRBV7-8 and TRBJ2-5 gives the full variable domain: GAGVSQSPRYKVAKRGQDVALRCDPISGHVSLFWYQQALGQGPEFLTYFQNEAQLDKSGLPSDRFFAERPEGSVSTLKIQRTQQEDSAVYLCASRQGSGFATQYFGPGTRLLVL.

The J gene is TRBJ2-1, the V gene TRBV20-1; the D call may be TRBD1 or TRBD2 (6 bases each). The CDR3 loop spans 15 amino acids. Trimming shortened V by 0 bases and J by 10 bases, and 19 bases separated the two germline ends. Germline lookup yields CDR1 DFQATT and CDR2 SNEGSKA (reference sequence). This CDR3 reads CSARDPLGGGGEQFF. For the CDR3, the DNA is TGCAGTGCTAGAGATCCCCTCGGTGGAGGGGGAGAGCAGTTCTTC.

This clonotype was counted between two and nine times. The chain recombines TRBV7-2 with TRBJ2-7, with D perhaps being TRBD1 or TRBD2 (5 bases each). Germline CDR1 SGHTA, CDR2 FQGNSA. The V end was cut by 10 bases, the J end by 0 bases, with 13 bases between. The CDR3 contains 13 residues. CDR3 protein: CATSTGHSYEQYF. Here the CDR3 DNA reads TGTGCCACTTCGACGGGGCACTCCTACGAGCAGTACTTC.

The CDR3 DNA follows: TGTGCCAGCAGCTTAGCGCTCCGGGAGACGATCGACGAGCAGTACTTC. Residues: CASSLALRETIDEQYF. This chain uses TRBV7-9 with TRBJ2-7; D is possibly TRBD2 (6 bases). Trimming took off 0 bases at V and 5 bases at J, with 17 bases between the two ends. The germline V gene encodes CDR1 SEHNR and CDR2 FQNEAQ (reference sequence). The CDR3 totals 16 residues.

This clonotype was seen only a few times. V is TRBV27 and J is TRBJ1-2; D unclear. Germline V CDR1 and CDR2: MNHEY, SMNVEV (reference sequence). The germline V and J ends were trimmed by 6 bases and 7 bases, with 15 bases remaining between them. The length of the CDR3 is 13 residues. The CDR3: CASSSFSRPGYTF. Written as DNA, the CDR3 is TGTGCCAGCAGCTCTTTTAGTCGCCCTGGCTACACCTTC.

The chain employs TRBV12-3 or TRBV12-4 and TRBJ2-2; D assignment may be TRBD1 or TRBD2 (5 bases each). The germline V and J ends were trimmed by 3 bases and 5 bases, with 13 bases remaining between them. The CDR3 runs 15 residues. The CDR3 region is CASSFGEGRTGELFF. As DNA, the CDR3 is TGTGCCAGCAGTTTTGGCGAGGGGCGGACCGGGGAGCTGTTTTTT.

The CDR3 DNA reads as TGCAGTGCTAGAGACGGACTAGCGGGATACAATGAGCAGTTCTTC. Encoded protein: CSARDGLAGYNEQFF. The V and J genes are TRBV20-1 and TRBJ2-1; 12 bases are shared with TRBD2. The CDR3 consists of 15 residues. J was trimmed by 4 bases and V by 0 bases; bases with no gene match: 1. The V gene's germline CDR1 is DFQATT and CDR2 SNEGSKA (reference sequence).

This rearrangement joins TRBV5-1 to TRBJ2-7; 9 bases are a match to TRBD2. Germline V gene sequence: CDR1 SGHRS, CDR2 YFSETQ. Unmatched junction bases numbered 11, after V lost 3 bases and J lost 1 base. The CDR3 totals 17 residues. The CDR3 sequence: CASSWSSTSGASYEQYF. In nucleotides, the CDR3 is TGCGCCAGCAGCTGGTCCTCGACTAGCGGAGCTTCCTACGAGCAGTACTTC.

This clonotype was found many times. The V and J genes are TRBV4-3 and TRBJ2-1; D ambiguous. Between the trimmed V and J ends, which lost 0 bases and 9 bases, there was a span of 12 bases. This CDR3 spans 14 amino acids. The germline V gene encodes CDR1 LGHNA and CDR2 YSLEER. CDR3 protein: CASSQDLERTEQFF. The CDR3 region has the DNA TGCGCCAGCAGCCAAGATTTGGAGAGGACTGAGCAGTTCTTC.

The chain carries TRBV27 and TRBJ2-2; TRBD2 matches at 11 bases. The germline V gene encodes CDR1 MNHEY and CDR2 SMNVEV (reference sequence). J was trimmed by 2 bases and V by 5 bases; bases with no gene match: 7. This CDR3 has 17 amino acids. This CDR3 reads CASSTHGTSGNTGELFF. CDR3 nucleotide sequence: TGTGCCAGCAGTACCCATGGGACTAGCGGTAACACCGGGGAGCTGTTTTTT.

This clonotype was counted between two and nine times. The rearrangement joins TRBV20-1 to TRBJ2-7; 7 bases fit TRBD2. Germline CDR1 reads DFQATT; CDR2 reads SNEGSKA (reference sequence). V gave up 4 bases and J gave up 2 bases; unmatched junction bases: 8. The CDR3 has 14 residues. The CDR3 protein is CSAKALAGAYEQYF. The CDR3 DNA reads TGCAGTGCTAAGGCCCTTGCGGGGGCCTACGAGCAGTACTTC.

The sample holds many counts of this clonotype. The chain carries TRBV7-2 and TRBJ2-5, with D maybe TRBD1 (6 bases). V shed 5 bases and J shed 7 bases, with 20 bases lying between them. Germline V CDR1 and CDR2: SGHTA, FQGNSA. The CDR3 is 15 amino acids. This CDR3 reads CASSTAGTPQRTQYF. CDR3 nucleotide sequence: TGTGCCAGCAGCACAGCCGGGACACCCCAAAGGACCCAGTACTTC. Full variable domain (outside the CDR3, taken from reference TRBV7-2 and TRBJ2-5): GAGVSQSPSNKVTEKGKDVELRCDPISGHTALYWYRQSLGQGLEFLIYFQGNSAPDKSGLPSDRFSAERTGGSVSTLTIQRTQQEDSAVYLCASSTAGTPQRTQYFGPGTRLLVL.

CDR3 in DNA: TGTGCCAGCAGTTCGGATCCTCTCCAGGGAGTGTACAATGAGCAGTTCTTC. Residues: CASSSDPLQGVYNEQFF. The chain joins TRBV12-3 or TRBV12-4 to TRBJ2-1; the D gene could be TRBD1 or TRBD2 (5 bases each). This CDR3 region has 17 residues. Between the trimmed V and J ends, which lost 4 bases and 4 bases, there was a span of 20 bases.

The DNA of the CDR3 is TGTGCCAGCAGCCAAGTAGGGCAGTTCAATGAGCAGTTCTTC. This codes for CASSQVGQFNEQFF. The rearrangement links TRBV14 to TRBJ2-1; the D is unclear. The V gene's germline CDR1 is SGHDN and CDR2 FVKESK. The CDR3 length is 14 residues. The V and J ends lost 1 base and 6 bases respectively, with 10 bases between them.

The chain links TRBV20-1 to TRBJ2-1; 7 bases align to TRBD2. The V and J ends lost 2 bases and 0 bases, in that order; junction bases with no gene match: 7. Germline V gene lookup returns CDR1 DFQATT and CDR2 SNEGSKA (reference sequence). CDR3 length equals 16 residues. The CDR3 here is CSARQAGLSSYNEQFF. CDR3 in DNA: TGCAGTGCTAGACAAGCGGGATTGAGCTCCTACAATGAGCAGTTCTTC.

This clonotype was picked up a small number of times. The V call is TRBV7-9, the J call TRBJ2-3; tentatively, D is TRBD2 (5 bases). The CDR3 length is 15 residues. Germline CDR1 is SEHNR and CDR2 is FQNEAQ (reference sequence). V was cut by 5 bases and J by 0 bases, with 12 bases left in between. CDR3 sequence reads: CASSPGLVSTDTQYF. Written as DNA, the CDR3 is TGTGCCAGCAGCCCCGGACTGGTGAGCACAGATACGCAGTATTTT. The whole variable domain, filled in from reference TRBV7-9 and TRBJ2-3, reads DTGVSQNPRHKITKRGQNVTFRCDPISEHNRLYWYRQTLGQGPEFLTYFQNEAQLEKSRLLSDRFSAERPKGSFSTLEIQRTEQGDSAMYLCASSPGLVSTDTQYFGPGTRLTVL.